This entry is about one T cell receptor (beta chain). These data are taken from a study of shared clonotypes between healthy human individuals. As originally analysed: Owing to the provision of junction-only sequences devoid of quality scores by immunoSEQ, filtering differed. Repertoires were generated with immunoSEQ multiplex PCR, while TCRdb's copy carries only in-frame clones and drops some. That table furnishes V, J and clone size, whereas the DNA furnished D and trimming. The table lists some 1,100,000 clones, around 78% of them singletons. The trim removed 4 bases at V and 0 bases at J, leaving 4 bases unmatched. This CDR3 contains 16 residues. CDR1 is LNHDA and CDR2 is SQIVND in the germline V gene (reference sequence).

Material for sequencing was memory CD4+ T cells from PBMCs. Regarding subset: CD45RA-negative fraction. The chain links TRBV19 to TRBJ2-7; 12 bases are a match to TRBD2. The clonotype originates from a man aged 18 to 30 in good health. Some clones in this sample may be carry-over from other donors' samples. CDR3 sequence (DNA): TGTGCCAGTAGTAAAGGACTAGCGGGGAGCTCCTACGAGCAGTACTTC. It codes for CASSKGLAGSSYEQYF. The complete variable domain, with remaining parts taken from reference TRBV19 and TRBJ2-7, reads DGGITQSPKYLFRKEGQNVTLSCEQNLNHDAMYWYRQDPGQGLRLIYYSQIVNDFQKGDIAEGYSVSREKKESFPLTVTSAQKNPTAFYLCASSKGLAGSSYEQYFGPGTRLTVT.